The subject of this entry is one T cell receptor beta chain. The sample belongs to a study of blood T cell repertoires in COVID-19. Study-wide context: Samples of COVID-19 (acute and convalescent) were obtained from the United States, Italy and Spain. Sources were T cells, B-cell-depleted T cells, or PBMCs; the material itself was cDNA or gDNA.

Study processing details: Estimated nucleated cell counts came from reference gene primer amplification. This table comes from immunoSEQ multiplex PCR, and its TCRdb copy is limited to in-frame clones, with some not included. That table is the source of V, J and clone size, and D and trimming were worked out from the DNA. The repertoire consists of 110,000 or so clones, with roughly 80% occurring once and the leading ten covering 5% to 8%. This CDR3 is 15 amino acids long. Germline CDR1 SGHNT, CDR2 YYREEE (reference sequence). The ends were cut back, 4 bases at V and 3 bases at J, with 13 bases in the middle.

This TCR came from a man in his sixties or seventies with acute or convalescent COVID-19. The V call is TRBV5-4, the J call TRBJ2-2; the D gene is possibly TRBD2 (7 bases). The source material was peripheral blood. The CDR3 is CASSPGGGDTGELFF. The CDR3 DNA sequence: TGTGCCAGCAGCCCTGGCGGGGGCGACACCGGGGAGCTGTTTTTT.